These 2 T cell receptor beta chains were all obtained from the same sample, sequenced in a study of cytomegalovirus exposure and HLA in healthy donors (dated by TCRdb to between 2016 and 2019). Libraries were made using the immunoSEQ multiplex PCR assay. For the multiplex PCR, a mixture combining 60 forward primers for TCR Vbeta segments and 13 reverse primers for TCR Jbeta segments was used. As stored in TCRdb, this immuneACCESS dataset retains in-frame rearrangements with V and J assigned. A fraction of the clones does not appear; measured against another copy, unresolved V genes explain less than half of the discrepancy, and the remainder lacks a known reason. The table for this sample lists about 160,000 clones; roughly 80% of them were counted only once. 8.5% of the sample comes from the top ten. Sequences were obtained from PBMCs. The receptors here all came from a male donor in good health and CMV-seropositive.

The count of this clone is one. The J gene is TRBJ2-7, the V gene TRBV27; 10 bases map to TRBD1. J lost 5 bases, V lost 6 bases, and 1 base had no gene match. The CDR3 has 12 amino acids. Germline-derived CDR1 and CDR2 are MNHEY and SMNVEV (reference sequence). This chain's CDR3 is CASRGQGDEQYF. The CDR3 region has the DNA TGTGCCAGCAGAGGACAGGGGGACGAGCAGTACTTC.

This chain uses TRBV11-2 with TRBJ1-2; D may be TRBD1 (5 bases). From germline, CDR1 is SGHAT and CDR2 FQNNGV. The V gene lost 5 bases and the J gene lost 6 bases, with 16 bases spanning the gap. The CDR3 spans 14 residues. The CDR3 bases are TGTGCCAGCAGCGCCGTGGGAGGAGGGGATGGCTACACCTTC. Translating gives CASSAVGGGDGYTF.